The present TCR beta chain was sequenced within a study of cytomegalovirus exposure and HLA in healthy donors. This clone was seen a handful of times. The primer mix had 60 Vbeta and 13 Jbeta primers. Generated by immunoSEQ multiplex PCR, the TCRdb table keeps only in-frame clones and is missing some. This sample yields about 130,000 clones, of which approximately 80% are seen a single time; roughly 12% belongs to the top ten. The sequencing input was PBMCs. The sequence was collected from a woman in her 40s in good health and CMV-seropositive.

This chain's CDR3 is CASSPPKDRARGGSNYEQYF. The CDR3, as DNA: TGTGCCAGCAGCCCACCCAAGGACAGGGCGAGGGGCGGGAGTAACTACGAGCAGTACTTC. The rearrangement uses TRBV11-3 and TRBJ2-7, with D perhaps TRBD1 (8 bases). The length of the CDR3 is 20 residues. The V gene lost 5 bases and the J gene lost 3 bases, with 32 bases spanning the gap. The germline V gene has CDR1 SGHNT and CDR2 YENEEA.